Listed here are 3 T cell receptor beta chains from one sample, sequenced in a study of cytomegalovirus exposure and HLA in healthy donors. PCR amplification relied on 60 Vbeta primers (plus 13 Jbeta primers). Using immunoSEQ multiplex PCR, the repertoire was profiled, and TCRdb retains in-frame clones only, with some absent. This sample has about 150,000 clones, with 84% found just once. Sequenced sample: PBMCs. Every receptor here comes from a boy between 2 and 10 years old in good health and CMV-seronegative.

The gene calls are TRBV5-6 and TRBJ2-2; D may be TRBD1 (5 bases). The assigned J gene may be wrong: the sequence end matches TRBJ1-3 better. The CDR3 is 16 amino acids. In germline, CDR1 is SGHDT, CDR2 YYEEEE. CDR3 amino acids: CASSFGRALSGNTIYF. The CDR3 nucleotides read TGTGCCAGCAGCTTTGGCAGGGCCCTCTCTGGAAACACCATATATTTT.

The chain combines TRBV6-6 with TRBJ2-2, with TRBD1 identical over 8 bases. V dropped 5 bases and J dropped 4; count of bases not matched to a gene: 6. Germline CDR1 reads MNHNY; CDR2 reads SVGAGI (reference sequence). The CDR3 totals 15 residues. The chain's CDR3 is CASSGRQGSTGELFF. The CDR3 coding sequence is TGTGCCAGCAGTGGACGACAGGGGAGCACCGGGGAGCTGTTTTTT.

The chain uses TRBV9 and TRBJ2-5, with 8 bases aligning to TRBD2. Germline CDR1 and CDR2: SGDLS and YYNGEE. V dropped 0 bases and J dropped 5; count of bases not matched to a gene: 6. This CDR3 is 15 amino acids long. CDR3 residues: CASSVAGGPRETQYF. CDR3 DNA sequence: TGTGCCAGCAGCGTAGCGGGAGGGCCTAGGGAGACCCAGTACTTC. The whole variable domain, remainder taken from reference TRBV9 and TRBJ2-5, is DSGVTQTPKHLITATGQRVTLRCSPRSGDLSVYWYQQSLDQGLQFLIQYYNGEERAKGNILERFSAQQFPDLHSELNLSSLELGDSALYFCASSVAGGPRETQYFGPGTRLLVL.